One sample yielded the 3 T cell receptor beta chains listed below, sequenced in a study of cytomegalovirus exposure and HLA in healthy donors. Use of 60 Vbeta and 13 Jbeta primers characterized the PCR. The protocol was immunoSEQ multiplex PCR, while the TCRdb copy is restricted to in-frame clones and leaves out a portion. The sample yields under 70,000 clones, 86% seen once. The material sequenced was PBMCs. The source of these receptors is a woman in her twenties or thirties in good health and CMV-seronegative.

The V gene is TRBV6-5, the J gene TRBJ1-2, with D uncertain. Germline loops: CDR1 MNHEY, CDR2 SVGAGI. The CDR3 extends over 14 amino acids. The V end was cut by 4 bases, the J end by 2 bases, with 11 bases between. This chain's CDR3 is CASSLAGANYGYTF. In nucleotides, the CDR3 is TGTGCCAGCAGTTTGGCGGGCGCCAACTATGGCTACACCTTC.

This clone was observed a single time. The genes are TRBV19 and TRBJ1-1, with D perhaps TRBD1 (5 bases). This CDR3 has 16 residues. V gave up 5 bases and J gave up 0 bases, with 16 bases separating them. The V gene's germline CDR1 is LNHDA and CDR2 SQIVND (reference sequence). The CDR3 DNA sequence: TGTGCCAGTAGTCCCCCTTTGGGGGGAATGAACACTGAAGCTTTCTTT. This gives the protein CASSPPLGGMNTEAFF.

J is TRBJ2-1 and V is TRBV11-3; 12 bases map to TRBD2. Germline V gives CDR1 SGHNT, CDR2 YENEEA. Unmatched junction bases numbered 11, after V lost 5 bases and J lost 9 bases. This CDR3 has 16 residues. The CDR3 loop is CASSPRLAGGPGEQFF. CDR3 bases: TGTGCCAGCAGCCCCCGCCTAGCGGGAGGGCCGGGTGAGCAGTTCTTC.